Below, 17 T cell receptor beta chains from the same sample are listed, as sequenced in a study of T cell repertoires in cytomegalovirus infection. MiXCR, run by TCRdb on the reads, gives a single entry per CDR3 protein. The sample holds about 260,000 distinct CDR3 sequences; roughly 15% are singletons and the top ten take roughly 8.7%. The sequenced sample consisted of PBMCs. The receptors stem from a human donor in good health (CMV status not recorded). Some clones in this sample may be carry-over from other donors' samples.

This clonotype was found many times. The chain is built from TRBV7-2 and TRBJ2-7, with 7 bases that match TRBD2. There are 19 residues in the CDR3. V lost 7 bases to trimming and J lost 3 bases; unmatched junction nucleotides: 24. Germline-derived CDR1 and CDR2 are SGHTA and FQGNSA. The CDR3, as DNA: TGTGCCAGCACCCCTGCGTTCCTAGGGGCGGGCGGGAGTGGCTACGAGCAGTACTTC. As protein: CASTPAFLGAGGSGYEQYF.

The rearrangement links TRBV14 to TRBJ2-3; unclear D gene. Germline-derived CDR1 and CDR2 are SGHDN and FVKESK. The CDR3 totals 11 residues. Trimming cost V 5 bases and J 6 bases, with 6 bases left between them. The CDR3 nucleotides read TGTGCCAGCAGCTCATGGGATACGCAGTATTTT. The encoded protein is CASSSWDTQYF.

The V and J genes are TRBV20-1 and TRBJ2-7, with D possibly being TRBD1 or TRBD2 (5 bases each). This CDR3 contains 15 residues. Germline-derived CDR1 and CDR2 are DFQATT and SNEGSKA (reference sequence). The V and J ends lost 4 bases and 4 bases respectively, with 20 bases between them. CDR3 bases: TGCAGTGCTAACCGGGACGGTGATAGTAGGTACGAGCAGTACTTC. It codes for CSANRDGDSRYEQYF.

The CDR3: CASSREPGKNIQYF. The CDR3 DNA reads TGTGCCAGCAGCCGCGAGCCAGGGAAAAACATTCAGTACTTC. V and J are TRBV9 and TRBJ2-4; a weak D match, TRBD1 (5 bases). CDR1 is SGDLS and CDR2 is YYNGEE in the germline V gene. V was shortened by 4 bases and J by 4 bases, with 12 bases between the two germline ends. CDR3 length: 14 residues.

The table lists this clonotype with many counts. The chain carries TRBV7-9 and TRBJ1-2; D might be TRBD1 (5 bases). The V end lost 3 bases, the J end lost 3 bases, and 20 bases lay between the germline ends. Per germline, CDR1 SEHNR and CDR2 FQNEAQ (reference sequence). The CDR3 length is 17 residues. The CDR3 sequence: CASSFEGLVGAHYGYTF. The CDR3 DNA sequence: TGTGCCAGCAGCTTCGAAGGCTTAGTAGGGGCCCACTATGGCTACACCTTC.

This clonotype was seen a few times. V is TRBV5-1 and J is TRBJ2-1; 12 nucleotides match TRBD1. The germline gives CDR1 SGHRS, CDR2 YFSETQ. The CDR3 has 16 amino acids. Trimming cost V 3 bases and J 9 bases; bases outside gene matches: 10. This CDR3 reads CASSYRAGQGASEQFF. CDR3 sequence (DNA): TGCGCCAGCAGCTACCGCGCGGGACAGGGGGCAAGTGAGCAGTTCTTC.

This clonotype has more than one count but fewer than ten. The chain has TRBV6-2 or TRBV6-3 and TRBJ1-1; no clear D gene. Deletions cut 6 bases from V and 5 bases from J, with 13 bases between. The V gene's germline CDR1 is MNHEY and CDR2 SVGEGT. The CDR3 extends over 13 amino acids. The CDR3 DNA reads as TGTGCCAGCAGGCCGCGGGGATGGACTGAAGCTTTCTTT. Protein: CASRPRGWTEAFF.

This clonotype has a count of ten or more. This chain connects TRBV7-9 to TRBJ2-4, with 9 bases identical to TRBD1. Per germline, CDR1 SEHNR and CDR2 FQNEAQ (reference sequence). V lost 5 bases and J lost 1; bases outside the gene matches: 6. This CDR3 contains 16 residues. CDR3 nucleotides: TGTGCCAGCAGCCCCCGGGACAGGGATGCCAAAAACATTCAGTACTTC. Translating gives CASSPRDRDAKNIQYF.

This clonotype was seen only a few times. V and J are TRBV6-1 and TRBJ2-2; D might be TRBD1 (6 bases). Germline V lookup: CDR1 MNHNS, CDR2 SASEGT. The CDR3 covers 14 residues. Trimming removed 5 bases from V and 7 bases from J, with 14 bases in between. DNA of the CDR3: TGTGCCAGCAGTTACATGGGGGCGAGCGGGGAGCTGTTTTTT. Protein: CASSYMGASGELFF.

There are a few counts of this clonotype. The V gene is TRBV6-6, the J gene TRBJ2-7; a possible D gene is TRBD1 (5 bases). The CDR3 is 15 amino acids. The V end was cut by 2 bases, the J end by 3 bases, with 14 bases between. Germline values: CDR1 MNHNY, CDR2 SVGAGI (reference sequence). CDR3 sequence (DNA): TGTGCCAGCAGTTACCACAGGCCTGATCACTACGAGCAGTACTTC. This encodes CASSYHRPDHYEQYF.

This clonotype has only a few counts. This chain connects TRBV28 to TRBJ1-5; 9 bases map to TRBD1. CDR3 size: 17 residues. Germline trimming cut 2 bases from V and 1 base from J; bases unmatched to any gene: 6. The germline gives CDR1 MDHEN, CDR2 SYDVKM. The CDR3 here is CASSLPRQGGSNQPQHF. The CDR3 region has the DNA TGTGCCAGCAGTTTACCCAGACAGGGGGGAAGCAATCAGCCCCAGCATTTT.

V is TRBV10-3 and J is TRBJ1-2; 7 nucleotides line up with TRBD1. Trimming at V came to 2 bases and at J to 6 bases, leaving 0 bases not matched to a gene. This CDR3 has 12 amino acids. Germline V gene lookup returns CDR1 ENHRY and CDR2 SYGVKD. In nucleotides, the CDR3 is TGTGCCATCAGTGAGACAGGGGATGGCTACACCTTC. Encoded protein: CAISETGDGYTF.

The V gene is TRBV20-1, the J gene TRBJ1-1; 8 bases match TRBD1. The germline V gene encodes CDR1 DFQATT and CDR2 SNEGSKA (reference sequence). The CDR3 totals 15 residues. Trimming cost V 0 bases and J 4 bases; bases outside gene matches: 7. For the CDR3, the DNA is TGCAGTGCTAGAGATTACGACAGGGGAGGCACTGAAGCTTTCTTT. Protein product: CSARDYDRGGTEAFF.

This clonotype was counted ten times or more. The chain is built from TRBV7-3 and TRBJ2-3, with D possibly TRBD2 on 6 matching bases. V lost 0 bases to trimming and J lost 2 bases, with 18 bases between them. The CDR3 loop spans 18 amino acids. Germline loops: CDR1 SGHTA, CDR2 FQGTGA. For the CDR3, the DNA is TGTGCCAGCAGCTTAACAACGAGAGCGGGCGCAAACACAGATACGCAGTATTTT. Translating gives CASSLTTRAGANTDTQYF.

In this sample, this clonotype turned up many times. The DNA of the CDR3 is TGTGCCAGCAGTTACTCGAGTGGAGTTCGCCCGGGACAGGCCTCCTACGAGCAGTACTTC. The encoded protein is CASSYSSGVRPGQASYEQYF. This chain joins TRBV6-6 and TRBJ2-7, with 8 positions matching TRBD1. Losses at the gene ends were 0 bases for V and 0 bases for J; bases not matched to a gene: 16. The CDR3 spans 20 residues. Germline CDR1 reads MNHNY; CDR2 reads SVGAGI (reference sequence).

The chain has TRBV29-1 and TRBJ1-1, with 10 bases lining up with TRBD1. The CDR3 is 13 amino acids. J was trimmed by 7 bases and V by 1 base; bases with no gene match: 3. Germline CDR1 is SQVTM and CDR2 is ANQGSEA. CDR3 in amino acids: CSVEGQGAIEAFF. CDR3 DNA: TGCAGCGTTGAAGGACAGGGGGCGATTGAAGCTTTCTTT.

The CDR3 reads CASRKRGSYNEQFF. In DNA, the CDR3 is TGTGCCAGTAGAAAAAGGGGCTCCTACAATGAGCAGTTCTTC. The V call is TRBV2, the J call TRBJ2-1, with D perhaps TRBD1 (5 bases). The CDR3 runs to 14 residues. CDR1 and CDR2 (germline): SNHLY, FYNNEI. V lost 9 bases and J 0 bases, leaving 12 bases between the germline ends. The variable domain in full, completed from reference TRBV2 and TRBJ2-1, reads EPEVTQTPSHQVTQMGQEVILRCVPISNHLYFYWYRQILGQKVEFLVSFYNNEISEKSEIFDDQFSVERPDGSNFTLKIRSTKLEDSAMYFCASRKRGSYNEQFFGPGTRLTVL.